The 20 T cell receptor beta chains given below trace back to one sample, sequenced in a study of blood T cell repertoires in COVID-19 (dated by TCRdb to the early 2020s). The protocol used for the library was the immunoSEQ multiplex PCR assay. Held by TCRdb, this immuneACCESS table contains in-frame sequences only and omits some clones. Under half of the omission traces to an unresolved V gene where checked; the cause of the rest is unknown. The sample records 110,000 to 150,000 clones, roughly 80% of which are singletons. The ten biggest clones cover 3% to 4.5% of the sample. Sequencing was carried out using peripheral blood. All receptors derive from a man aged 65 to 79 who had recovered from COVID-19.

This chain joins TRBV3-1 (or the pseudogene TRBV3-2) and TRBJ2-7, with 11 nucleotides matching TRBD2. Germline CDR1 and CDR2: LGHDT and YNNKEL (reference sequence). The CDR3 is made up of 15 amino acids. The V and J ends lost 4 bases and 3 bases, in that order; junction bases with no gene match: 5. In DNA, the CDR3 is TGTGCCAGCAGCCCAGGGACTAGCGGAGACTACGAGCAGTACTTC. The encoded protein is CASSPGTSGDYEQYF.

DNA of the CDR3: TGTGCCAGTAGGCCGTTGACAGGGGAAACTGAAGCTTTCTTT. The encoded protein is CASRPLTGETEAFF. The rearrangement links TRBV19 to TRBJ1-1; TRBD1 matches at 8 bases. Germline V CDR1 and CDR2: LNHDA, SQIVND (reference sequence). CDR3 length: 14 residues. V gave up 6 bases and J gave up 5 bases; unmatched junction bases: 8.

The chain links TRBV29-1 to TRBJ2-5; D is possibly TRBD2 (7 bases). The length of the CDR3 is 13 residues. Per the germline V gene, CDR1 is SQVTM and CDR2 is ANQGSEA. V was shortened by 7 bases and J by 1 base, with 13 bases between the two germline ends. The CDR3 region is CSAFRGAQETQYF. DNA for the CDR3: TGCAGCGCCTTTCGGGGGGCCCAAGAGACCCAGTACTTC.

This chain links TRBV15 with TRBJ1-1, with D possibly matching TRBD1 (5 bases). CDR1 is LNHNV and CDR2 is YYDKDF in the germline V gene (reference sequence). CDR3 length equals 13 residues. Trimming took 0 bases from V and 8 from J, leaving 10 bases between them. CDR3 in amino acids: CATSREWGSEAFF. DNA of the CDR3: TGTGCCACCAGCAGAGAGTGGGGCAGCGAAGCTTTCTTT.

V is TRBV11-2 and J is TRBJ2-7, with D unresolved. The CDR3 spans 13 residues. Germline V gene data show CDR1 as SGHAT and CDR2 as FQNNGV. With 1 base removed from V and 3 bases from J, the gap between germline ends came to 7 bases. The CDR3 reads CASSLGGFYEQYF. The CDR3 DNA reads TGTGCCAGCAGCTTAGGCGGCTTCTACGAGCAGTACTTC.

In this sample, this clone turned up a few times. The chain links TRBV7-2 to TRBJ2-5, with 12 positions matching TRBD2. V lost 5 bases, J lost 4 bases, and 8 bases stayed unmatched. Germline-derived CDR1 and CDR2 are SGHTA and FQGNSA. The CDR3 loop spans 16 amino acids. The CDR3 bases are TGTGCCAGCAGCATGTCTAGCGGGAGGGCCGGAGAGACCCAGTACTTC. This encodes CASSMSSGRAGETQYF.

This rearrangement joins TRBV11-2 to TRBJ1-1; D perhaps matches TRBD1 (6 bases). This CDR3 is built from 14 residues. V was clipped by 4 bases and J by 1 base, with 10 bases between them. CDR1 SGHAT and CDR2 FQNNGV come from the germline V gene. The CDR3: CASSWRQENTEAFF. CDR3 sequence (DNA): TGTGCCAGCAGCTGGCGACAGGAGAACACTGAAGCTTTCTTT.

The chain carries TRBV3-1 (or the pseudogene TRBV3-2) and TRBJ2-1, with D possibly TRBD1 on 6 matching bases. The CDR3 is made up of 11 amino acids. The ends were cut back, 5 bases at V and 15 bases at J, with 14 bases in the middle. CDR1 and CDR2 (germline): LGHDT, YNNKEL (reference sequence). The CDR3 reads CASSYTGPPFF. The CDR3 DNA is TGTGCCAGCAGCTATACAGGGCCGCCGTTCTTC.

The chain carries TRBV19 and TRBJ2-2; 10 bases are shared with TRBD2. The CDR3 is made up of 16 amino acids. The V gene end was trimmed by 5 bases and the J gene end by 0 bases; junction bases not matched to a gene: 3. Germline CDR1 is LNHDA and CDR2 is SQIVND (reference sequence). The CDR3 protein is CASSPLAGANTGELFF. The CDR3 DNA reads TGTGCCAGTAGTCCTCTAGCGGGGGCGAACACCGGGGAGCTGTTTTTT.

To note about this clone: Compared with germline, one end of the junction differs, possibly owing to a read error. The chain recombines TRBV7-2 with TRBJ2-1; D may be TRBD2 (5 bases). Germline lookup yields CDR1 SGHTA and CDR2 FQGNSA. CDR3 length: 16 amino acids. CDR3 sequence reads: CASSSYQRTSFNEQFF. The DNA for the CDR3 is TGTGCCAGCAGCTCATACCAGCGGACTTCCTTCAATGAGCAGTTCTTC.

The CDR3 protein is CASSQDLAWNGGNEQFF. The CDR3 DNA follows: TGCGCCAGCAGCCAAGATCTTGCCTGGAACGGGGGCAATGAGCAGTTCTTC. V and J are TRBV4-1 and TRBJ2-1; possible D gene TRBD2, 6 bases. Germline CDR1 and CDR2: MGHRA and YSYEKL. Trimming removed 0 bases from V and 6 bases from J, with 18 bases in between. The length of the CDR3 is 17 residues.

The CDR3 is CAWTTGNGYGYTF. DNA for the CDR3: TGTGCCTGGACGACAGGGAACGGGTATGGCTACACCTTC. V gene TRBV30 combines with J gene TRBJ1-2, with 7 positions matching TRBD1. Germline CDR1 reads GTSNPN; CDR2 reads SVGIG (reference sequence). This CDR3 contains 13 residues. The trim removed 4 bases at V and 5 bases at J, leaving 7 bases unmatched.

The V and J genes are TRBV5-6 and TRBJ2-7, with a tentative D call TRBD1 (5 bases). The CDR3 extends over 15 amino acids. From germline, CDR1 is SGHDT and CDR2 YYEEEE. Trimming pared 3 bases from V and 4 bases from J, leaving 17 bases between. CDR3 region: CASSSDRVPLYEQYF. The CDR3 coding sequence is TGTGCCAGCAGCTCCGACAGAGTCCCTTTGTACGAGCAGTACTTC.

The chain combines TRBV12-3 or TRBV12-4 with TRBJ2-1; D is uncertain. V lost 2 bases to trimming and J lost 6 bases, with 5 bases between them. This CDR3 is built from 12 residues. The CDR3, as DNA: TGTGCCAGCAGTTTATCTAGCAATGAGCAGTTCTTC. Its translation is CASSLSSNEQFF.

This chain connects TRBV3-1 (or the pseudogene TRBV3-2) to TRBJ2-2; 8 positions match TRBD1. Per the germline V gene, CDR1 is LGHDT and CDR2 is YNNKEL (reference sequence). The CDR3 contains 16 residues. Trimming at V came to 4 bases and at J to 3 bases, leaving 7 bases not matched to a gene. The CDR3: CASSPISGGYTGELFF. CDR3 in DNA: TGTGCCAGCAGCCCAATTTCAGGGGGCTACACCGGGGAGCTGTTTTTT.

The CDR3 is CASSVDGRRGGELFF. CDR3 in DNA: TGTGCCAGCAGCGTAGATGGGCGGAGAGGGGGGGAGCTGTTTTTT. This chain connects TRBV9 to TRBJ2-2, with D perhaps matching TRBD2 (5 bases). Germline CDR1 reads SGDLS; CDR2 reads YYNGEE. CDR3 length: 15 amino acids. The V end was cut by 0 bases, the J end by 8 bases, with 14 bases between.

This chain uses TRBV12-5 with TRBJ2-1; D is possibly TRBD1 (7 bases). From germline, CDR1 is LGHNT and CDR2 FRNRAP. V was clipped by 4 bases and J by 7 bases, with 14 bases between them. The CDR3 has 14 residues. In DNA, the CDR3 is TGTGCTAGTGGTTCAGGGGGGTTCGGGAATGAGCAGTTCTTC. Amino acids: CASGSGGFGNEQFF.

The rearrangement links TRBV9 to TRBJ1-2, with 7 bases lining up with TRBD1. Germline-derived CDR1 and CDR2 are SGDLS and YYNGEE. The V gene end was trimmed by 0 bases and the J gene end by 5 bases; junction bases not matched to a gene: 7. This CDR3 is built from 15 residues. CDR3 protein: CASSVEAGGTYGYTF. The DNA for the CDR3 is TGTGCCAGCAGCGTAGAGGCAGGGGGGACGTATGGCTACACCTTC.

This clone occurred once. The rearrangement joins TRBV9 to TRBJ2-3; D might be TRBD1 (5 bases). V lost 2 bases to trimming and J lost 8 bases, with 12 bases between them. This CDR3 region has 13 residues. Germline lookup yields CDR1 SGDLS and CDR2 YYNGEE. The CDR3: CASSVDRQGTQYF. CDR3 in DNA: TGTGCCAGCAGCGTTGACCGTCAGGGTACGCAGTATTTT.

Many counts were recorded for this clone. The genes are TRBV18 and TRBJ1-2; unclear D gene. Trimming stripped 5 bases from V and 3 bases from J, with 4 bases between. The germline gives CDR1 KGHSH, CDR2 LQKENI. There are 11 residues in the CDR3. The CDR3 region is CASSAYYGYTF. CDR3 in DNA: TGTGCCAGCTCAGCGTACTATGGCTACACCTTC.